Presented here are 28 T cell receptor beta chains from one specimen sequenced in a study of blood T cell repertoires in COVID-19. Sequencing was performed with immunoSEQ multiplex PCR; in TCRdb, only in-frame clones are kept and a portion is missing. The data hold about 64,000 clones, with about 81% observed a single time. The sample consisted of peripheral blood. These receptors all come from a human donor in a cohort sampled during active COVID-19.

CDR3 sequence (DNA): TGTGCCAGTAGTATGGCAGGTGAAAGGGATACGCAGTATTTT. Translation: CASSMAGERDTQYF. The V call is TRBV19, the J call TRBJ2-3, with D hard to call. CDR1 LNHDA and CDR2 SQIVND come from the germline V gene (reference sequence). The CDR3 consists of 14 residues. Trimming removed 3 bases at V and 6 bases at J, with 13 bases between.

V gene TRBV4-1 combines with J gene TRBJ2-3; TRBD2 might be the D (6 bases). The V end was cut by 3 bases, the J end by 1 base, with 14 bases between. This CDR3 has 16 residues. Germline V gene data show CDR1 as MGHRA and CDR2 as YSYEKL. The CDR3 DNA is TGCGCCAGCAGCCATGCACGGGGGAGAGGCACAGATACGCAGTATTTT. Residues: CASSHARGRGTDTQYF.

This chain connects TRBV24-1 to TRBJ1-2; 7 nucleotides line up with TRBD1. The CDR3 is 14 amino acids. Germline trimming cut 11 bases from V and 7 bases from J; bases unmatched to any gene: 15. The germline CDR1 and CDR2 sequences are KGHDR and SFDVKD. This chain's CDR3 is CARHRGAISSGYTF. In nucleotides, the CDR3 is TGTGCCAGACACAGGGGCGCAATCTCCTCTGGCTACACCTTC.

CDR3 loop: CASSYSASSYEQYV. CDR3 in DNA: TGTGCCAGCAGTTACTCGGCTAGCTCCTACGAGCAGTACGTC. The V gene is TRBV6-5, the J gene TRBJ2-7, with no clear D. The CDR3 has 14 amino acids. Trimming stripped 0 bases from V and 0 bases from J, with 6 bases between. CDR1 and CDR2 from the germline V gene are MNHEY and SVGAGI.

This clone has a handful of counts. The chain recombines TRBV6-5 with TRBJ2-7; 7 bases map to TRBD1. V was pared by 5 bases and J by 2 bases, with 3 bases of the junction left unmatched. Germline V CDR1 and CDR2: MNHEY, SVGAGI. The CDR3 is 13 residues long. The CDR3: CASSMTGPYEQYF. The CDR3 DNA reads TGTGCCAGCAGTATGACAGGGCCCTACGAGCAGTACTTC.

CDR3 sequence reads: CASSFAGTGAAYTF. For the CDR3, the DNA is TGTGCCAGCAGTTTCGCCGGGACAGGGGCAGCCTACACCTTC. The J gene is TRBJ1-2, the V gene TRBV27, with 10 positions matching TRBD1. CDR1 is MNHEY, CDR2 SMNVEV, per germline (reference sequence). Unmatched junction bases numbered 8, after V lost 3 bases and J lost 10 bases. CDR3 length: 14 amino acids.

This clone appeared a single time. The chain links TRBV6-6 to TRBJ1-2; D may be TRBD1 (6 bases). The CDR3 is 15 amino acids. CDR1 MNHNY and CDR2 SVGAGI come from the germline V gene (reference sequence). V gave up 7 bases and J gave up 0 bases, with 15 bases separating them. The CDR3 here is CASTPSTGPNYGYTF. The CDR3 DNA reads as TGTGCCAGCACCCCATCGACAGGACCTAACTATGGCTACACCTTC.

CDR3 amino acids: CASSLTNFLSREGYTF. Written as DNA, the CDR3 is TGTGCCAGCAGCTTAACAAACTTTCTCTCAAGGGAGGGCTACACCTTC. V gene TRBV7-2 combines with J gene TRBJ1-2, with unresolved D. With 2 bases removed from V and 8 bases from J, the gap between germline ends came to 21 bases. CDR1 is SGHTA, CDR2 FQGNSA, per germline. There are 16 residues in the CDR3. The full variable domain, completed using reference TRBV7-2 and TRBJ1-2, is GAGVSQSPSNKVTEKGKDVELRCDPISGHTALYWYRQSLGQGLEFLIYFQGNSAPDKSGLPSDRFSAERTGGSVSTLTIQRTQQEDSAVYLCASSLTNFLSREGYTFGSGTRLTVV.

This sequence joins TRBV5-1 and TRBJ1-1; possibly TRBD1 for D (5 bases). The CDR3 totals 13 residues. V lost 4 bases and J lost 1, with 8 bases in between. Germline V lookup: CDR1 SGHRS, CDR2 YFSETQ. The CDR3 DNA sequence: TGCGCCAGCAGCCTTACAGGGAACACTGAAGCTTTCTTT. Translated, it gives CASSLTGNTEAFF.

This clone was found once. The chain joins TRBV29-1 to TRBJ2-7, with 7 nucleotides matching TRBD2. V lost 6 bases, J lost 5 bases, and 13 bases stayed unmatched. This CDR3 contains 14 residues. CDR1 SQVTM and CDR2 ANQGSEA come from the germline V gene. The CDR3: CSVVLGGGNHEQYV. As DNA, the CDR3 is TGCAGCGTGGTATTAGGCGGGGGTAACCACGAGCAGTACGTC.

The V call is TRBV3-1 (or the pseudogene TRBV3-2), the J call TRBJ1-6, with TRBD1 matching 12 bases. The V segment lost 6 bases and the J segment 7 bases; nucleotides outside the gene matches: 1. The CDR3 length is 14 residues. Looked up from germline, CDR1 is LGHDT and CDR2 is YNNKEL (reference sequence). In DNA, the CDR3 is TGTGCCAGCAGGGGACAGGGGGCGAATTCACCCCTCCACTTT. Encoded protein: CASRGQGANSPLHF.

This clone was detected only a few times. The chain couples TRBV28 to TRBJ1-1; D possibly corresponds to TRBD1 (6 bases). This CDR3 comprises 16 residues. Germline V gene lookup returns CDR1 MDHEN and CDR2 SYDVKM. V dropped 8 bases and J dropped 4 bases, with 23 bases sitting between them. This chain's CDR3 is CASAQGRGHVRTEAFF. CDR3 bases: TGTGCCAGCGCACAGGGACGAGGGCATGTTCGCACTGAAGCTTTCTTT.

The V call is TRBV12-3 or TRBV12-4, the J call TRBJ1-6; D is unclear. Trimming removed 5 bases from V and 8 bases from J, with 7 bases in between. The CDR3 is made up of 12 amino acids. For the CDR3, the DNA is TGTGCCAGCAGTAGAGGTTATTCACCCCTCCACTTT. This codes for CASSRGYSPLHF.

The V gene is TRBV14, the J gene TRBJ2-3; unclear D gene. Germline CDR1 SGHDN, CDR2 FVKESK. This CDR3 contains 15 residues. Deletions cut 4 bases from V and 4 bases from J, with 15 bases between. CDR3 protein: CASSPLVTAADTQYF. CDR3 DNA: TGTGCCAGCAGCCCTCTGGTAACTGCGGCAGATACGCAGTATTTT.

The rearrangement links TRBV5-6 to TRBJ2-6; D is undetermined. V gave up 1 base and J gave up 4 bases, with 15 bases separating them. From germline, CDR1 is SGHDT and CDR2 YYEEEE. The CDR3 covers 17 residues. The CDR3 coding sequence is TGTGCCAGCAGCTTGAGGTTGAGCGCGCCCGGGGCCAACGTCCTGACTTTC. It codes for CASSLRLSAPGANVLTF. The entire variable domain, with the rest obtained from reference TRBV5-6 and TRBJ2-6, is as follows: DAGVTQSPTHLIKTRGQQVTLRCSPKSGHDTVSWYQQALGQGPQFIFQYYEEEERQRGNFPDRFSGHQFPNYSSELNVNALLLGDSALYLCASSLRLSAPGANVLTFGAGSRLTVL.

V gene TRBV5-1 combines with J gene TRBJ2-3; TRBD2 matches at 7 bases. CDR1 and CDR2 from the germline V gene are SGHRS and YFSETQ. The V segment lost 3 bases and the J segment 1 base; nucleotides outside the gene matches: 8. The CDR3 runs 16 residues. The chain's CDR3 is CASSSLRAGGTDTQYF. DNA of the CDR3: TGCGCCAGCAGCTCCCTCCGCGCGGGGGGCACAGATACGCAGTATTTT. The full variable domain, its missing parts supplied by reference TRBV5-1 and TRBJ2-3, is KAGVTQTPRYLIKTRGQQVTLSCSPISGHRSVSWYQQTPGQGLQFLFEYFSETQRNKGNFPGRFSGRQFSNSRSEMNVSTLELGDSALYLCASSSLRAGGTDTQYFGPGTRLTVL.

The chain carries TRBV3-1 (or the pseudogene TRBV3-2) and TRBJ2-1, with TRBD2 identical over 8 bases. V lost 4 bases to trimming and J lost 4 bases; unmatched junction nucleotides: 9. Germline CDR1 is LGHDT and CDR2 is YNNKEL (reference sequence). This CDR3 region has 16 residues. The CDR3 is CASSRVGTSRYNEQFF. DNA for the CDR3: TGTGCCAGCAGCCGAGTAGGGACTAGTCGGTACAATGAGCAGTTCTTC.

This CDR3 is CASQREGAGELFF. The CDR3 DNA reads TGCGCCAGCCAACGGGAGGGGGCCGGGGAGCTGTTTTTT. The chain combines TRBV10-1 with TRBJ2-2, with 8 bases that match TRBD2. The germline V gene has CDR1 WNHNN and CDR2 SYGVQD (reference sequence). CDR3 length: 13 amino acids. The junction had 5 bases not matched to a gene; V was cut back by 8 bases and J by 6 bases.

J is TRBJ2-7 and V is TRBV7-9; 9 bases fit TRBD2. There are 14 residues in the CDR3. The J segment lost 2 bases and the V segment lost 5 bases, leaving 4 bases of the junction unmatched. Germline V CDR1 and CDR2: SEHNR, FQNEAQ (reference sequence). This chain's CDR3 is CASSPRTSAYEQYV. In DNA form, the CDR3 reads TGTGCCAGCAGCCCTCGGACTAGCGCCTACGAGCAGTACGTC.

This clone was seen just once. The V and J genes are TRBV28 and TRBJ2-7, with 11 bases identical to TRBD2. The CDR3 consists of 14 residues. J was trimmed by 8 bases and V by 6 bases; bases with no gene match: 9. CDR1 is MDHEN, CDR2 SYDVKM, per germline. The CDR3 nucleotides read TGTGCCAGCAGCCTATTAGCGGGGGGGCCTCAGCAGTACGTC. It translates to CASSLLAGGPQQYV.

V and J are TRBV5-5 and TRBJ2-5; 9 nucleotides line up with TRBD1. V lost 4 bases, J lost 4 bases, and 14 bases stayed unmatched. The V gene's germline CDR1 is SGHKS and CDR2 YYEKEE (reference sequence). The CDR3 consists of 17 residues. CDR3 sequence: CASSTRPGQGFRETQYF. CDR3 sequence (DNA): TGTGCCAGCAGCACACGACCGGGACAGGGTTTTAGAGAGACCCAGTACTTC.

The CDR3 nucleotides read TGTGCCAGCAGTCCCCAAGGGGGGGGGCCAGTTGGCTACACCTTC. It codes for CASSPQGGGPVGYTF. The chain employs TRBV7-9 and TRBJ1-2, with D perhaps TRBD1 (6 bases). Trimming took off 6 bases at V and 7 bases at J, with 21 bases between the two ends. There are 15 residues in the CDR3. Germline values: CDR1 SEHNR, CDR2 FQNEAQ (reference sequence).

The sample holds a few counts of this clone. V usage is TRBV5-1 and J usage is TRBJ1-2, with unresolved D. The CDR3 is made up of 12 amino acids. CDR1 is SGHRS, CDR2 YFSETQ, per germline. V was cut by 1 base and J by 6 bases, with 7 bases left in between. The CDR3 protein is CASSLKQDGYTF. Here the CDR3 DNA reads TGCGCCAGCAGCTTGAAGCAGGATGGCTACACCTTC.

The chain combines TRBV3-1 (or the pseudogene TRBV3-2) with TRBJ1-5; 10 bases map to TRBD1. Germline assignment: CDR1 LGHDT and CDR2 YNNKEL (reference sequence). The J segment lost 3 bases and the V segment lost 1 base, leaving 6 bases of the junction unmatched. The CDR3 loop spans 17 amino acids. The CDR3 protein is CASSQAMGQGFNQPQHF. In DNA form, the CDR3 reads TGTGCCAGCAGCCAAGCTATGGGACAGGGGTTCAATCAGCCCCAGCATTTT.

CDR3 sequence reads: CATSRDTADTEAFF. CDR3 DNA sequence: TGTGCCACCAGCAGAGATACCGCGGACACTGAAGCTTTCTTT. The rearrangement uses TRBV15 and TRBJ1-1, with no clear D. Germline CDR1 is LNHNV and CDR2 is YYDKDF (reference sequence). The CDR3 has 14 amino acids. V gave up 0 bases and J gave up 3 bases, with 8 bases separating them.

This sequence joins TRBV5-1 and TRBJ2-5, with D perhaps matching TRBD1 (6 bases). In germline, CDR1 is SGHRS, CDR2 YFSETQ. The CDR3 consists of 16 residues. Trimming left V 0 bases short and J 5 bases short, with 17 bases between. This chain's CDR3 is CASSLVSGAIAETQYF. CDR3 nucleotide sequence: TGCGCCAGCAGCTTGGTATCAGGGGCGATAGCTGAGACCCAGTACTTC.

V and J are TRBV10-2 and TRBJ1-2; no definite D call. Germline assignment: CDR1 WSHSY and CDR2 SAAADI. The CDR3 extends over 17 amino acids. Trimming shortened V by 0 bases and J by 0 bases, and 14 bases separated the two germline ends. DNA of the CDR3: TGCGCCAGCAGTGAGTCGCGCTACCTTTTTTCTAACTATGGCTACACCTTC. As protein: CASSESRYLFSNYGYTF.

The rearrangement links TRBV7-6 to TRBJ2-3, with D uncertain. This CDR3 is 15 amino acids long. The V gene lost 1 base and the J gene lost 0 bases, with 8 bases spanning the gap. Germline assignment: CDR1 SGHVS and CDR2 FNYEAQ. Here the CDR3 DNA reads TGTGCCAGCAGCTTAGGCGTATCTAGCACAGATACGCAGTATTTT. The encoded protein is CASSLGVSSTDTQYF.